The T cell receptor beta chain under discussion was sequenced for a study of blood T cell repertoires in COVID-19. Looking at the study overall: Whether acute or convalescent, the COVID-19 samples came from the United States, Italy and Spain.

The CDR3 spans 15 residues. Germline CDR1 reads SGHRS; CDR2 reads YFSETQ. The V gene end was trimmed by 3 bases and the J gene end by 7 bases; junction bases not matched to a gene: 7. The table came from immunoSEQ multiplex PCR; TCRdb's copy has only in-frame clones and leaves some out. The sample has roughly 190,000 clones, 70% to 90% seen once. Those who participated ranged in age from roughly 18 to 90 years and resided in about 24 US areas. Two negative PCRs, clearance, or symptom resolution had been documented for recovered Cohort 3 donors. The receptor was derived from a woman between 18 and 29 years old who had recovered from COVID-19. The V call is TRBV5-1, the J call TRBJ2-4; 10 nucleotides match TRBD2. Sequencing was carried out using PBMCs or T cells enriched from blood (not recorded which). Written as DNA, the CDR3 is TGCGCCAGCAGCTCGTTAGCGGGAGGTGTCAACATTCAGTACTTC. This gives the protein CASSSLAGGVNIQYF.